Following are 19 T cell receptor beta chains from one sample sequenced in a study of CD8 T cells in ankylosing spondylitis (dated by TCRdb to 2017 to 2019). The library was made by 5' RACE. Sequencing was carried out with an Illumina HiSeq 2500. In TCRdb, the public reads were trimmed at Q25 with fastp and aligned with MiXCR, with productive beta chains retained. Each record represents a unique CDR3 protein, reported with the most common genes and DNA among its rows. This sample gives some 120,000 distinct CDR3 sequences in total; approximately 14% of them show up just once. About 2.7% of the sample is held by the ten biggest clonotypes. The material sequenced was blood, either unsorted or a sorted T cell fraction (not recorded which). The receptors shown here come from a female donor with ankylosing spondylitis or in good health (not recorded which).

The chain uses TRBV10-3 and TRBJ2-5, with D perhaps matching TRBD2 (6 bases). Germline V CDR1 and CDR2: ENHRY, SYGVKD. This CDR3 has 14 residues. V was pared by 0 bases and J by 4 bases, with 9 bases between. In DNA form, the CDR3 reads TGTGCCATCAGTGAGTCTCAGGGAGGAGAGACCCAGTACTTC. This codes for CAISESQGGETQYF.

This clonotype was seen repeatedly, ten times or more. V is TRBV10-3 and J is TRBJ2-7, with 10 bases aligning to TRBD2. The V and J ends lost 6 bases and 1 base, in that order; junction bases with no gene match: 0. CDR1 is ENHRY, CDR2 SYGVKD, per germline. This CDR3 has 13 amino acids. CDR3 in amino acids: CAIRTSGSYEQYF. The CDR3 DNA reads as TGTGCCATCAGGACTAGCGGGTCCTACGAGCAGTACTTC.

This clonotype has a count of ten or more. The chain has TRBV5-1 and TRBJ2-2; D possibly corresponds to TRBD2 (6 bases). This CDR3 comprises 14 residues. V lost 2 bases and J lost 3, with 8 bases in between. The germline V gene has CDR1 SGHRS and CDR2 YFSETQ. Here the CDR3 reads CASSFSGDTGELFF. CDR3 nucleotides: TGCGCCAGCAGCTTTTCGGGGGACACCGGGGAGCTGTTTTTT.

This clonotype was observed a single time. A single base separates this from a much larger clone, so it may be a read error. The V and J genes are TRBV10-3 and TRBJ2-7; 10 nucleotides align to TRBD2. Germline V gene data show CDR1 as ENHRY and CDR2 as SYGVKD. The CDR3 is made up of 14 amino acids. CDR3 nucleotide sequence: TGTACCATCAGCGGGACTAGCGTCCCCTACGAGCAGTACTTC. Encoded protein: CTISGTSVPYEQYF.

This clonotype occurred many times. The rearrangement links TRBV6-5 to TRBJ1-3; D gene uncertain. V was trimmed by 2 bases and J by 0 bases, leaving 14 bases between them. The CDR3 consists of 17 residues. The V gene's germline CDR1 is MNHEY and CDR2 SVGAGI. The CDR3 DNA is TGTGCCAGCAGTTACGGGTCGACGCGAAGCTCTGGAAACACCATATATTTT. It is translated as CASSYGSTRSSGNTIYF.

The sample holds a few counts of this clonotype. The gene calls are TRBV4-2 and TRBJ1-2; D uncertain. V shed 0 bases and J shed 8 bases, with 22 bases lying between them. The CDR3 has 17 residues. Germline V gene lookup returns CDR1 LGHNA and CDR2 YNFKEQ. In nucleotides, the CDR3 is TGTGCCAGCAGCCAAGATTCACGGGAGGTTGCTCCGGGGGGCTACACCTTC. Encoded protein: CASSQDSREVAPGGYTF.

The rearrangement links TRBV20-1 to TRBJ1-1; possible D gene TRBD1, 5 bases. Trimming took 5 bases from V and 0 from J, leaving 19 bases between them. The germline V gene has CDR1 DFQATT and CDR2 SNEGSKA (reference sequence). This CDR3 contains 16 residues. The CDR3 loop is CSAFPDGQGMNTEAFF. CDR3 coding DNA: TGCAGTGCTTTTCCTGACGGACAAGGCATGAACACTGAAGCTTTCTTT.

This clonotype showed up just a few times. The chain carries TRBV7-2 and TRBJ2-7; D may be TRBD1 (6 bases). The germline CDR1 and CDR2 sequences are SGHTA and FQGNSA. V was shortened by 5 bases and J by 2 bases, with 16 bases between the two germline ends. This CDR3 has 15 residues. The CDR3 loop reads CASSPGWTVTYEQYF. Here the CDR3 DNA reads TGTGCCAGCAGCCCTGGCTGGACAGTCACCTACGAGCAGTACTTC. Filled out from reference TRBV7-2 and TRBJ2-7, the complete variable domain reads GAGVSQSPSNKVTEKGKDVELRCDPISGHTALYWYRQSLGQGLEFLIYFQGNSAPDKSGLPSDRFSAERTGGSVSTLTIQRTQQEDSAVYLCASSPGWTVTYEQYFGPGTRLTVT.

For the CDR3, the DNA is TGCGCCAGCAGCTTGGAGACGGGTGGTTCACCCCTCCACTTT. Translation: CASSLETGGSPLHF. The rearrangement joins TRBV5-1 to TRBJ1-6; D is undetermined. The CDR3 is 14 residues long. Trimming pared 0 bases from V and 9 bases from J, leaving 10 bases between. From germline, CDR1 is SGHRS and CDR2 YFSETQ.

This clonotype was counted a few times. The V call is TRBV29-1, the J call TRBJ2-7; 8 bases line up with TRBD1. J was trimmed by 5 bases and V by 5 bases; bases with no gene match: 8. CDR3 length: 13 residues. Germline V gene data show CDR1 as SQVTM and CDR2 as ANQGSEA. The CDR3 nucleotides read TGCAGCGTTCGACGGACAGGGAGTAACGAGCAGTACTTC. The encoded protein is CSVRRTGSNEQYF.

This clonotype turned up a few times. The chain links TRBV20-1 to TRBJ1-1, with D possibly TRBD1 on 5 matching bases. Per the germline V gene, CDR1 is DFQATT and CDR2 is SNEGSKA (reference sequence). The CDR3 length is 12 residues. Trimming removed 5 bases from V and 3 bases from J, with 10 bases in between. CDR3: CSARDGDTEAFF. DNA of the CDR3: TGCAGTGCTCGGGACGGTGACACTGAAGCTTTCTTT.

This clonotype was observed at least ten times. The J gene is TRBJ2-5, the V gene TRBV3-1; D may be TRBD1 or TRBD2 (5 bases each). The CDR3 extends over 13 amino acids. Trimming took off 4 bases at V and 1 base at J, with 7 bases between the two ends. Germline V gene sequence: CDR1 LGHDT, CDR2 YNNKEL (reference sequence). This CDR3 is CASSRDLQETQYF. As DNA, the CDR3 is TGTGCCAGCAGCCGGGACCTCCAAGAGACCCAGTACTTC.

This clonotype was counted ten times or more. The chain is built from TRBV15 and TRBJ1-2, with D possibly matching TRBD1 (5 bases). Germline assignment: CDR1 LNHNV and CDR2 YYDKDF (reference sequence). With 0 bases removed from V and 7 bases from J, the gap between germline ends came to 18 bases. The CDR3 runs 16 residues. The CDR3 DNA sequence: TGTGCCACCAGCAGAGACGCCGGGACGCAAATAGGTGGCTACACCTTC. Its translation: CATSRDAGTQIGGYTF.

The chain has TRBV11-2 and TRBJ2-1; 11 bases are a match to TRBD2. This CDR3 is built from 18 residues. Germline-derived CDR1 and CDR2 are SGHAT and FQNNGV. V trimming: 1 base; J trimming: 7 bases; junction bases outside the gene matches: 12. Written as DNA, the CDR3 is TGTGCCAGCAGCTTAGGACCGGGGGTAGCGGGGGGGCGGAATGAGCAGTTCTTC. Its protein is CASSLGPGVAGGRNEQFF.

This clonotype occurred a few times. The CDR3 loop reads CASSFIGDRSFNYGYTF. CDR3 sequence (DNA): TGTGCCAGCAGTTTTATTGGGGACAGGTCCTTTAACTATGGCTACACCTTC. The chain is built from TRBV27 and TRBJ1-2, with TRBD1 matching over 8 bases. Germline loops: CDR1 MNHEY, CDR2 SMNVEV (reference sequence). The CDR3 spans 17 residues. Trimming took 3 bases from V and 1 from J; bases not matched to a gene: 10.

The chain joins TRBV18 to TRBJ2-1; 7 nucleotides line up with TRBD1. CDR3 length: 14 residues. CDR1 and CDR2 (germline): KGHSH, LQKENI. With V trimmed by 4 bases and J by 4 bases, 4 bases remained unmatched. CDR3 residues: CASSQGAKYNEQFF. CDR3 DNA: TGTGCCAGCTCACAGGGGGCGAAGTACAATGAGCAGTTCTTC.

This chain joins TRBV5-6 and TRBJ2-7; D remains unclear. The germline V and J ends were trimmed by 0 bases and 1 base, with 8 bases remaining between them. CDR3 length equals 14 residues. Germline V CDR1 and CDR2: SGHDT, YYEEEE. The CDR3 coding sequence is TGTGCCAGCAGCTTGGGAACAGTATCCTACGAGCAGTACTTC. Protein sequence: CASSLGTVSYEQYF.

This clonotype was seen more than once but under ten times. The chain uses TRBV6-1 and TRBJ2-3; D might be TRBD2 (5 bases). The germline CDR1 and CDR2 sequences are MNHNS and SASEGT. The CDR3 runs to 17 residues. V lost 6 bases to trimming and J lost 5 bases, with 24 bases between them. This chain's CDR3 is CASRRIPGLAEIDTQYF. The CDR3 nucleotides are TGTGCCAGCAGGAGAATTCCCGGGCTAGCAGAGATAGATACGCAGTATTTT.

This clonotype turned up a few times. CDR3 DNA: TGCGCCAGCAGCCAAGTCGGGACAGGGGGCAACTATGGCTACACCTTC. This gives the protein CASSQVGTGGNYGYTF. The genes are TRBV4-1 and TRBJ1-2, with 12 bases identical to TRBD1. Germline CDR1 and CDR2: MGHRA and YSYEKL. V trimming: 1 base; J trimming: 2 bases; junction bases outside the gene matches: 2. This CDR3 contains 16 residues.